This entry lists 28 T cell receptor beta chains sequenced from one sample in a study of blood T cell repertoires in COVID-19 (dated by TCRdb to about 2020). The library was generated by the immunoSEQ multiplex PCR assay. What TCRdb holds here is the immuneACCESS table cut down to in-frame rearrangements. Part of the clones is not present; checked against another copy, under half of the missing clones reflect an unresolved V gene, and the others are unexplained. A total of some 670,000 clones appear in this sample, approximately 90% of them only once. The leading ten clones occupy roughly 0.25% of the sample. The material sequenced was peripheral blood. The source is a woman younger than 30 with acute or convalescent COVID-19.

The chain couples TRBV4-2 to TRBJ1-5; D gene ambiguous. Trimming removed 0 bases from V and 6 bases from J, with 12 bases in between. The CDR3 length is 15 residues. Germline assignment: CDR1 LGHNA and CDR2 YNFKEQ. In nucleotides, the CDR3 is TGTGCCAGCAGCCAAGATCCCCCGGGTTTTCAGCCCCAGCATTTT. Amino acids: CASSQDPPGFQPQHF.

The chain is built from TRBV7-8 and TRBJ1-4; unclear D gene. CDR1 is SGHVS, CDR2 FQNEAQ, per germline. The CDR3 sequence is 15 residues long. V dropped 4 bases and J dropped 0 bases, with 9 bases sitting between them. CDR3 in amino acids: CASSYDIATNEKLFF. The CDR3 nucleotides are TGTGCCAGCAGCTACGACATAGCAACTAATGAAAAACTGTTTTTT.

The genes are TRBV5-6 and TRBJ2-7; a possible D gene is TRBD1 (6 bases). The CDR3 length is 15 residues. V was pared by 2 bases and J by 6 bases, with 18 bases between. Germline values: CDR1 SGHDT, CDR2 YYEEEE. The DNA of the CDR3 is TGTGCCAGCAGCTTCGGGACACCCAATGCACGCGAGCAGTACTTC. It codes for CASSFGTPNAREQYF.

The J gene is TRBJ1-1, the V gene TRBV5-1, with 9 bases identical to TRBD1. Trimming took 4 bases from V and 2 from J; bases not matched to a gene: 12. CDR3 size: 17 residues. CDR1 SGHRS and CDR2 YFSETQ come from the germline V gene. CDR3 in DNA: TGCGCCAGCAGCCTGCTGGACAGGGGCCTTCTCAACACTGAAGCTTTCTTT. Protein: CASSLLDRGLLNTEAFF.

V and J are TRBV10-3 and TRBJ2-5; TRBD2 agrees at 9 bases. Germline V lookup: CDR1 ENHRY, CDR2 SYGVKD. Trimming took 8 bases from V and 2 from J; bases not matched to a gene: 6. The CDR3 is made up of 14 amino acids. As DNA, the CDR3 is TGTGCCATCCAAGCGGGGGGCTCTCAAGAGACCCAGTACTTC. Amino acid sequence: CAIQAGGSQETQYF.

The chain is built from TRBV27 and TRBJ2-5; D gene ambiguous. This CDR3 contains 11 residues. Germline V gene lookup returns CDR1 MNHEY and CDR2 SMNVEV (reference sequence). Trimming took 7 bases from V and 0 from J, leaving 3 bases between them. The CDR3 DNA sequence: TGTGCCAGCATCTACCAAGAGACCCAGTACTTC. It codes for CASIYQETQYF.

This chain links TRBV6-5 with TRBJ1-2, with D tentatively TRBD1 (6 bases). Trimming removed 3 bases from V and 0 bases from J, with 8 bases in between. Per the germline V gene, CDR1 is MNHEY and CDR2 is SVGAGI. This CDR3 is 14 amino acids long. This CDR3 is CASSYQGPNYGYTF. Written as DNA, the CDR3 is TGTGCCAGCAGTTATCAGGGGCCTAACTATGGCTACACCTTC.

The V gene is TRBV15, the J gene TRBJ1-1, with D possibly being TRBD1 (5 bases). The CDR3 is made up of 15 amino acids. The V gene lost 0 bases and the J gene lost 10 bases, with 18 bases spanning the gap. Germline V CDR1 and CDR2: LNHNV, YYDKDF (reference sequence). The CDR3 is CATSRDWQGGDGAFF. DNA for the CDR3: TGTGCCACCAGCAGAGATTGGCAGGGAGGAGATGGAGCTTTCTTT.

The V call is TRBV29-1, the J call TRBJ1-1; 7 bases are shared with TRBD1. From germline, CDR1 is SQVTM and CDR2 ANQGSEA. The V and J ends lost 6 bases and 10 bases, in that order; junction bases with no gene match: 8. This CDR3 spans 11 amino acids. The CDR3 DNA sequence: TGCAGCGTGTATGACAGGGATATAGCTTTCTTT. Translating gives CSVYDRDIAFF.

This clone was seen once. The J gene is TRBJ1-1, the V gene TRBV5-4, with 7 bases identical to TRBD1. V lost 4 bases and J lost 7; bases outside the gene matches: 7. CDR3 length: 13 residues. Germline V gene lookup returns CDR1 SGHNT and CDR2 YYREEE (reference sequence). The DNA for the CDR3 is TGTGCCAGCAGCATCCAGGGGGTCAGTGAAGCTTTCTTT. Translated, it gives CASSIQGVSEAFF.

This sequence joins TRBV24-1 and TRBJ2-3, with D perhaps matching TRBD2 (5 bases). V shed 3 bases and J shed 4 bases, with 13 bases lying between them. This CDR3 contains 15 residues. Per the germline V gene, CDR1 is KGHDR and CDR2 is SFDVKD. The CDR3 is CATSDASRGADTQYF. The CDR3 DNA reads as TGTGCCACCAGTGATGCCAGCCGGGGAGCAGATACGCAGTATTTT.

This chain joins TRBV2 and TRBJ2-3; D unclear. CDR1 and CDR2 (germline): SNHLY, FYNNEI. The CDR3 spans 16 residues. V lost 4 bases and J 0 bases, leaving 14 bases between the germline ends. CDR3 coding DNA: TGTGCCAGCAGTGGCTGGCGGCACACTAGCACAGATACGCAGTATTTT. Translation: CASSGWRHTSTDTQYF.

The table lists this clone with a count of one. This chain links TRBV2 with TRBJ1-5; TRBD1 aligns across 7 bases. This CDR3 has 14 residues. J lost 6 bases, V lost 1 base, and 3 bases had no gene match. CDR1 and CDR2 (germline): SNHLY, FYNNEI. CDR3 region: CASSEEGGGQPQHF. CDR3 nucleotide sequence: TGTGCCAGCAGTGAAGAAGGGGGCGGTCAGCCCCAGCATTTT.

In DNA, the CDR3 is TGTGCCAGCAGCACCGGGACAGGGGCATACGAGCAGTACTTC. Residues: CASSTGTGAYEQYF. The chain employs TRBV27 and TRBJ2-7; 10 nucleotides match TRBD1. The CDR3 is made up of 14 amino acids. CDR1 is MNHEY, CDR2 SMNVEV, per germline (reference sequence). Germline trimming cut 6 bases from V and 4 bases from J; bases unmatched to any gene: 6.

CDR3 DNA sequence: TGTGCCAGCAGCGCCGGGACTAGCGGGGTGGATACGCAGTATTTT. As protein: CASSAGTSGVDTQYF. The V gene is TRBV9, the J gene TRBJ2-3; TRBD2 agrees at 13 bases. Per the germline V gene, CDR1 is SGDLS and CDR2 is YYNGEE. The ends lost 3 bases at V and 6 bases at J; junction bases unmatched: 4. CDR3 length equals 15 residues.

This clone was detected a few times. V is TRBV7-8 and J is TRBJ2-3; 11 positions match TRBD2. The CDR3 sequence is 12 residues long. Germline CDR1 SGHVS, CDR2 FQNEAQ. V shed 5 bases, J shed 9 bases, and the junction held 1 base outside the gene matches. This chain's CDR3 is CASSPSGGTQYF. The CDR3 DNA sequence: TGTGCCAGCAGCCCTAGCGGGGGGACGCAGTATTTT.

V gene TRBV7-9 combines with J gene TRBJ1-1, with D hard to call. V gave up 3 bases and J gave up 1 base, with 12 bases separating them. CDR1 is SEHNR and CDR2 is FQNEAQ in the germline V gene (reference sequence). The CDR3 has 15 amino acids. The CDR3 is CASSFIRDWNTEAFF. CDR3 coding DNA: TGTGCCAGCAGCTTCATTCGAGACTGGAACACTGAAGCTTTCTTT.

The genes are TRBV5-4 and TRBJ1-6; a weak D match, TRBD1 (6 bases). V lost 4 bases and J 12 bases, leaving 29 bases between the germline ends. Germline V gene lookup returns CDR1 SGHNT and CDR2 YYREEE (reference sequence). This CDR3 contains 18 residues. Written as DNA, the CDR3 is TGTGCCAGCAGCGAACGGACAGCGCAGGGTTTCAGAGTTTTACCCCTCCACTTT. This gives the protein CASSERTAQGFRVLPLHF.

The chain employs TRBV7-3 and TRBJ2-3, with 10 bases identical to TRBD2. Trimming cost V 4 bases and J 4 bases; bases outside gene matches: 2. This CDR3 has 14 amino acids. Germline assignment: CDR1 SGHTA and CDR2 FQGTGA. The CDR3 nucleotides read TGTGCCAGCAGCTCCGGACTAGCGGCAGATACGCAGTATTTT. It is translated as CASSSGLAADTQYF.

This clone was picked up one time. The chain uses TRBV12-5 and TRBJ2-7; the D gene is possibly TRBD1 (6 bases). The germline gives CDR1 LGHNT, CDR2 FRNRAP. V was trimmed by 0 bases and J by 3 bases, leaving 18 bases between them. The CDR3 totals 17 residues. The CDR3: CASGLVRVNRVDYEQYF. CDR3 bases: TGTGCTAGTGGTTTGGTACGGGTTAACAGGGTTGACTACGAGCAGTACTTC.

This chain links TRBV5-1 with TRBJ2-2; possible D gene TRBD2, 6 bases. The length of the CDR3 is 15 residues. V lost 0 bases, J lost 5 bases, and 11 bases lay in between. Germline CDR1 is SGHRS and CDR2 is YFSETQ. The CDR3 loop reads CASSLGSGLTGELFF. The CDR3 region has the DNA TGCGCCAGCAGCTTGGGTAGCGGCCTAACCGGGGAGCTGTTTTTT.

The V gene is TRBV7-3, the J gene TRBJ2-1, with 7 bases lining up with TRBD2. Germline loops: CDR1 SGHTA, CDR2 FQGTGA. This CDR3 contains 15 residues. V shed 5 bases and J 0 bases; nucleotides not matched to a gene: 4. CDR3: CASSLAVVSYNEQFF. The DNA of the CDR3 is TGTGCCAGCAGCCTAGCGGTTGTCTCCTACAATGAGCAGTTCTTC.

This chain links TRBV6-7 with TRBJ1-2; 12 bases map to TRBD1. TRBV6-7 is an open reading frame, and its role is uncertain. The CDR3 spans 18 residues. Trimming took 0 bases from V and 3 from J; bases not matched to a gene: 8. The CDR3 coding sequence is TGTGCCAGCAGTTACTCCCATAGGGACAGGGGGCGCGACTATGGCTACACCTTC. It is translated as CASSYSHRDRGRDYGYTF.

The chain has TRBV28 and TRBJ1-2, with 12 bases aligning to TRBD1. This CDR3 contains 19 residues. V was clipped by 6 bases and J by 3 bases; unmatched bases: 17. Germline assignment: CDR1 MDHEN and CDR2 SYDVKM. The CDR3 bases are TGTGCCAGCAGAATCTCCGGGACAGGGGGCCTTCGAGGTTACTATGGCTACACCTTC. Encoded protein: CASRISGTGGLRGYYGYTF.

CDR3 coding DNA: TGTGCCACCACGTCCACAGGGGGTGGCGGGGAGCTGTTTTTT. It encodes CATTSTGGGGELFF. V is TRBV24-1 and J is TRBJ2-2, with 8 bases matching TRBD1. V trimming: 8 bases; J trimming: 7 bases; junction bases outside the gene matches: 8. CDR1 is KGHDR, CDR2 SFDVKD, per germline. The CDR3 loop spans 14 amino acids.

The V and J genes are TRBV2 and TRBJ1-2; D may be TRBD1 (6 bases). This CDR3 has 14 residues. Trimming removed 6 bases from V and 4 bases from J, with 15 bases in between. The germline V gene has CDR1 SNHLY and CDR2 FYNNEI. DNA for the CDR3: TGTGCCAGCAGGGATACAGGGCTTGGCTATGGCTACACCTTC. Residues: CASRDTGLGYGYTF. Full variable domain (rest looked up from reference TRBV2 and TRBJ1-2): EPEVTQTPSHQVTQMGQEVILRCVPISNHLYFYWYRQILGQKVEFLVSFYNNEISEKSEIFDDQFSVERPDGSNFTLKIRSTKLEDSAMYFCASRDTGLGYGYTFGSGTRLTVV.

The chain has TRBV4-2 and TRBJ1-2; TRBD1 matches at 8 bases. In germline, CDR1 is LGHNA, CDR2 YNFKEQ. CDR3 length equals 17 residues. The junction had 9 bases not matched to a gene; V was cut back by 3 bases and J by 0 bases. This chain's CDR3 is CASSQDRAPKANYGYTF. CDR3 sequence (DNA): TGTGCCAGCAGCCAGGACAGGGCCCCGAAAGCTAACTATGGCTACACCTTC.

The chain combines TRBV5-4 with TRBJ2-3; possibly TRBD2 for D (5 bases). The V gene lost 4 bases and the J gene lost 6 bases, with 9 bases spanning the gap. Germline V gene sequence: CDR1 SGHNT, CDR2 YYREEE (reference sequence). CDR3 length: 12 residues. CDR3 protein: CASSRGSDTQYF. DNA of the CDR3: TGTGCCAGCAGCCGGGGTAGCGATACGCAGTATTTT.